This T cell receptor (beta chain) was found in a study of Ad26.COV2.S vaccination and SARS-CoV-2 variants. V dropped 6 bases and J dropped 7 bases, with 16 bases sitting between them. The length of the CDR3 is 14 residues. The germline V gene has CDR1 SQVTM and CDR2 ANQGSEA. Data came from immunoSEQ multiplex PCR; TCRdb stores just in-frame clones and leaves some out. Among about 350,000 clones, more than 85% were seen once, and the ten largest hold approximately 5%. Noted treatment: approximately 18 received Ad26.COV2.S at low or high dose, single or two shots; roughly five received placebo; per-sample allocation not given. Specimens were obtained on day 63 following the first vaccine or placebo injection.

The material was peripheral blood, obtained in a trial of Ad26.COV2.S vaccine versus placebo. The sequence derives from a person aged 18-60 years who received the Ad26.COV2.S COVID-19 vaccine or a placebo. V gene TRBV29-1 combines with J gene TRBJ1-6; D is possibly TRBD1 (5 bases). CDR3 sequence: CSVQLQGWNSPLHF. The CDR3 nucleotides read TGCAGCGTCCAACTCCAGGGTTGGAATTCACCCCTCCACTTT.